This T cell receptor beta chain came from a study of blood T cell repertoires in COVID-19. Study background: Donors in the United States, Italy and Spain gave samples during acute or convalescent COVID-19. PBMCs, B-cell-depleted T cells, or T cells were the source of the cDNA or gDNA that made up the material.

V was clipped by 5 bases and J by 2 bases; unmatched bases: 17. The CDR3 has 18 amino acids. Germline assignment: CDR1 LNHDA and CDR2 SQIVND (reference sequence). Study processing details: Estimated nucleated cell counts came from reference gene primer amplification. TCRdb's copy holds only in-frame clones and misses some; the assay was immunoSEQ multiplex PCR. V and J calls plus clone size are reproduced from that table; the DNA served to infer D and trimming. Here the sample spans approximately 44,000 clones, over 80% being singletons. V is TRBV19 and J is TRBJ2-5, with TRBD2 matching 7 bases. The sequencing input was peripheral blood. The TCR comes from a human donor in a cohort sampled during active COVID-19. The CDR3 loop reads CASSRRSGRGVRQETQYF. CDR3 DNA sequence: TGTGCCAGTAGTCGCAGGAGTGGGAGGGGAGTACGGCAAGAGACCCAGTACTTC.